These 24 T cell receptor beta chains share one sample of origin, sequenced in a study of blood T cell repertoires in COVID-19. TCRdb's copy holds only in-frame clones and misses some; the assay was immunoSEQ multiplex PCR. This table holds under 250,000 clones, around nine tenths found once. The sequenced material came from peripheral blood. The receptors stem from a woman aged 60-75 years who had recovered from COVID-19.

This chain links TRBV27 with TRBJ2-1; 7 nucleotides agree with TRBD1. CDR1 MNHEY and CDR2 SMNVEV come from the germline V gene (reference sequence). The CDR3 length is 19 residues. The ends lost 5 bases at V and 8 bases at J; junction bases unmatched: 24. The CDR3 DNA sequence: TGTGCCAGCAGTCCGAACAGGGGCCCCTCAAGTTTACATAAGGATGAGCAGTTCTTC. Residues: CASSPNRGPSSLHKDEQFF.

This clone appeared a single time. The chain couples TRBV11-1 to TRBJ1-1; the D is unclear. The CDR3 is 14 residues long. V shed 5 bases and J shed 1 base, with 11 bases lying between them. The V gene's germline CDR1 is SGHAT and CDR2 FQDESV (reference sequence). The CDR3 region is CASSPEVSNTEAFF. CDR3 DNA: TGTGCCAGCAGCCCGGAGGTTTCGAACACTGAAGCTTTCTTT.

The chain joins TRBV12-3 or TRBV12-4 to TRBJ1-2; a possible D gene is TRBD1 (5 bases). The CDR3 is 13 amino acids. V lost 1 base to trimming and J lost 8 bases, with 11 bases between them. The CDR3 sequence: CASSLEGEGGYTF. Written as DNA, the CDR3 is TGTGCCAGCAGTTTAGAAGGGGAAGGGGGCTACACCTTC.

The CDR3 DNA reads TGTGCCAGCAGTTACCATACTAGCGGCTATGGCTACACCTTC. It specifies CASSYHTSGYGYTF. The J gene is TRBJ1-2, the V gene TRBV6-2 or TRBV6-3; D not certain. V was trimmed by 2 bases and J by 4 bases, leaving 11 bases between them. The CDR3 is 14 residues long. CDR1 is MNHEY and CDR2 is SVGEGT in the germline V gene.

This sequence joins TRBV7-9 and TRBJ1-1; D perhaps matches TRBD1 (6 bases). This CDR3 has 17 amino acids. V lost 5 bases to trimming and J lost 4 bases, with 23 bases between them. Looked up from germline, CDR1 is SEHNR and CDR2 is FQNEAQ (reference sequence). The CDR3 loop is CASSPRAWGGAGTEAFF. CDR3 DNA: TGTGCCAGCAGCCCCAGGGCGTGGGGGGGCGCGGGCACTGAAGCTTTCTTT.

The CDR3 is CASSEIQGMQPYF. Here the CDR3 DNA reads TGTGCCAGCAGTGAAATTCAGGGTATGCAACCGTACTTC. This chain uses TRBV6-1 with TRBJ2-4; tentative D call: TRBD1 (5 bases). Trimming stripped 2 bases from V and 15 bases from J, with 17 bases between. This CDR3 is built from 13 residues. Germline V gene data show CDR1 as MNHNS and CDR2 as SASEGT.

The chain is built from TRBV27 and TRBJ1-6, with D perhaps TRBD1 (6 bases). The CDR3 runs to 17 residues. Trimming removed 1 base at V and 7 bases at J, with 17 bases between. Germline loops: CDR1 MNHEY, CDR2 SMNVEV (reference sequence). The CDR3 DNA reads TGTGCCAGCAGTTTATGGGTGGCAGGGGTTGGGAATTCACCCCTCCACTTT. It yields the protein CASSLWVAGVGNSPLHF.

V is TRBV7-3 and J is TRBJ1-1, with D uncertain. Trimming took 5 bases from V and 0 from J, leaving 7 bases between them. There are 13 residues in the CDR3. Germline CDR1 and CDR2: SGHTA and FQGTGA. The CDR3 loop reads CASSGHMNTEAFF. In nucleotides, the CDR3 is TGTGCCAGCAGCGGTCACATGAACACTGAAGCTTTCTTT.

The chain links TRBV7-3 to TRBJ2-1; TRBD2 matches 8 bases. The CDR3 has 15 residues. Germline lookup yields CDR1 SGHTA and CDR2 FQGTGA. V trimming: 2 bases; J trimming: 8 bases; junction bases outside the gene matches: 8. In nucleotides, the CDR3 is TGTGCCAGCAGCTTATTCGCCGGGGGGGCGGATGAGCAGTTCTTC. This sequence encodes CASSLFAGGADEQFF.

The rearrangement links TRBV4-2 to TRBJ2-3, with 12 nucleotides matching TRBD1. Germline values: CDR1 LGHNA, CDR2 YNFKEQ. The CDR3 totals 17 residues. The trim removed 1 base at V and 5 bases at J, leaving 7 bases unmatched. CDR3 amino acids: CASSQGGDRGQEDTQYF. In nucleotides, the CDR3 is TGTGCCAGCAGCCAAGGGGGGGACAGGGGGCAGGAAGATACGCAGTATTTT.

This clone was counted a single time. This chain connects TRBV18 to TRBJ1-2; D might be TRBD1 (6 bases). Per germline, CDR1 KGHSH and CDR2 LQKENI. The V end lost 6 bases, the J end lost 5 bases, and 16 bases lay between the germline ends. The CDR3 has 14 residues. CDR3 amino acids: CASSPKDSEYGYTF. CDR3 bases: TGTGCCAGCTCCCCGAAGGACAGCGAATATGGCTACACCTTC.

This chain connects TRBV29-1 to TRBJ1-2; 8 bases are shared with TRBD1. Trimming at V came to 4 bases and at J to 8 bases, leaving 9 bases not matched to a gene. The CDR3 runs 13 residues. CDR1 and CDR2 from the germline V gene are SQVTM and ANQGSEA. The CDR3 DNA reads TGCAGCGTTGTAGGACAGGGCACCTGGGGCTACACCTTC. This encodes CSVVGQGTWGYTF. The whole variable domain, filled in from reference TRBV29-1 and TRBJ1-2, reads SAVISQKPSRDICQRGTSLTIQCQVDSQVTMMFWYRQQPGQSLTLIATANQGSEATYESGFVIDKFPISRPNLTFSTLTVSNMSPEDSSIYLCSVVGQGTWGYTFGSGTRLTVV.

The rearrangement uses TRBV5-1 and TRBJ1-5; weak D call: TRBD1 (6 bases). Per germline, CDR1 SGHRS and CDR2 YFSETQ. The V end was cut by 4 bases, the J end by 3 bases, with 14 bases between. This CDR3 is 15 amino acids long. The CDR3 DNA sequence: TGCGCCAGCAGCCCACAGGGCGTCCCCAATCAGCCCCAGCATTTT. It translates to CASSPQGVPNQPQHF. The complete variable domain, with remaining parts taken from reference TRBV5-1 and TRBJ1-5, reads KAGVTQTPRYLIKTRGQQVTLSCSPISGHRSVSWYQQTPGQGLQFLFEYFSETQRNKGNFPGRFSGRQFSNSRSEMNVSTLELGDSALYLCASSPQGVPNQPQHFGDGTRLSIL.

The chain couples TRBV6-5 to TRBJ1-3, with a possible D match to TRBD1 (6 bases). Germline V gives CDR1 MNHEY, CDR2 SVGAGI. V lost 7 bases to trimming and J lost 7 bases, with 14 bases between them. This CDR3 has 13 amino acids. The CDR3 region has the DNA TGTGCCAGCACCCCGCCAAGGGGGAACACCATATATTTT. The encoded protein is CASTPPRGNTIYF.

This chain uses TRBV5-1 with TRBJ2-5, with 9 bases lining up with TRBD1. V gave up 1 base and J gave up 5 bases; unmatched junction bases: 6. CDR3 length: 15 amino acids. CDR1 and CDR2 (germline): SGHRS, YFSETQ. The CDR3 region has the DNA TGCGCCAGCAGCTTGATGGGACAGGGATTCGAGACCCAGTACTTC. Translated, it gives CASSLMGQGFETQYF.

This sequence joins TRBV2 and TRBJ2-1; D call uncertain. V was shortened by 4 bases and J by 8 bases, with 6 bases between the two germline ends. The CDR3 contains 11 residues. The germline V gene encodes CDR1 SNHLY and CDR2 FYNNEI. For the CDR3, the DNA is TGTGCCAGCAGTGGATCGGATGAGCAGTTCTTC. It encodes CASSGSDEQFF.

The chain has TRBV5-6 and TRBJ2-5, with 16 bases that match TRBD2. The CDR3 has 18 residues. Germline V gene lookup returns CDR1 SGHDT and CDR2 YYEEEE. The junction had 11 bases not matched to a gene; V was cut back by 4 bases and J by 5 bases. This chain's CDR3 is CASSGSGTSGGAAETQYF. As DNA, the CDR3 is TGTGCCAGCAGCGGCTCCGGGACTAGCGGGGGGGCCGCGGAGACCCAGTACTTC.

The V gene is TRBV28, the J gene TRBJ2-7; 7 bases match TRBD1. CDR1 is MDHEN and CDR2 is SYDVKM in the germline V gene. Trimming at V came to 6 bases and at J to 2 bases, leaving 7 bases not matched to a gene. The CDR3 runs to 14 residues. The CDR3 DNA reads TGTGCCAGCAGACCTGACAGGGTGGCCTACGAGCAGTACTTC. Amino acid sequence: CASRPDRVAYEQYF.

Remarks on this clone: Distinct nucleotide sequences in the sample also encode this CDR3. The rearrangement uses TRBV5-1 and TRBJ2-7; no firm D call. From germline, CDR1 is SGHRS and CDR2 YFSETQ. The germline V and J ends were trimmed by 4 bases and 2 bases, with 10 bases remaining between them. The CDR3 is made up of 13 amino acids. The chain's CDR3 is CASSVTETYEQYF. In DNA form, the CDR3 reads TGCGCCAGCAGCGTGACTGAGACCTACGAGCAGTACTTC. Full variable domain (missing parts from reference TRBV5-1 and TRBJ2-7): KAGVTQTPRYLIKTRGQQVTLSCSPISGHRSVSWYQQTPGQGLQFLFEYFSETQRNKGNFPGRFSGRQFSNSRSEMNVSTLELGDSALYLCASSVTETYEQYFGPGTRLTVT.

The rearrangement links TRBV5-1 to TRBJ2-1; 7 bases match TRBD2. CDR1 and CDR2 (germline): SGHRS, YFSETQ. Unmatched junction bases numbered 13, after V lost 4 bases and J lost 9 bases. The CDR3 covers 15 residues. CDR3 sequence: CASSPGEGSGGEQFF. CDR3 nucleotide sequence: TGCGCCAGCAGCCCCGGGGAGGGTTCGGGTGGTGAGCAGTTCTTC.

The genes are TRBV5-4 and TRBJ2-1; TRBD2 aligns across 9 bases. J gave up 5 bases and V 9 bases, and 9 bases lay outside the gene matches. The CDR3 covers 14 residues. Germline CDR1 SGHNT, CDR2 YYREEE (reference sequence). The CDR3 loop is CATRGGGAHNEQFF. The CDR3 DNA reads as TGTGCCACACGGGGCGGGGGGGCCCACAATGAGCAGTTCTTC.

V gene TRBV5-1 combines with J gene TRBJ2-3; 8 nucleotides agree with TRBD2. Germline CDR1 SGHRS, CDR2 YFSETQ. This CDR3 spans 16 amino acids. Trimming took 0 bases from V and 2 from J; bases not matched to a gene: 5. CDR3 sequence (DNA): TGCGCCAGCAGCTTGGTTCCGGGGGGGAACACAGATACGCAGTATTTT. Its translation: CASSLVPGGNTDTQYF.

The V and J genes are TRBV6-5 and TRBJ1-3; the D gene is possibly TRBD1 (5 bases). The CDR3 has 14 amino acids. V was trimmed by 5 bases and J by 2 bases, leaving 10 bases between them. In germline, CDR1 is MNHEY, CDR2 SVGAGI. CDR3 sequence reads: CASSPGYPGNTIYF. The CDR3 DNA sequence: TGTGCCAGCAGTCCAGGGTATCCTGGAAACACCATATATTTT.

The chain is built from TRBV18 and TRBJ1-1; no clear D gene. Between the trimmed V and J ends, which lost 2 bases and 6 bases, there was a span of 22 bases. The germline V gene encodes CDR1 KGHSH and CDR2 LQKENI. The CDR3 sequence is 17 residues long. The CDR3 loop is CASSPRAIIGGESEAFF. In DNA form, the CDR3 reads TGTGCCAGCTCACCAAGGGCTATTATCGGCGGGGAGTCTGAAGCTTTCTTT.